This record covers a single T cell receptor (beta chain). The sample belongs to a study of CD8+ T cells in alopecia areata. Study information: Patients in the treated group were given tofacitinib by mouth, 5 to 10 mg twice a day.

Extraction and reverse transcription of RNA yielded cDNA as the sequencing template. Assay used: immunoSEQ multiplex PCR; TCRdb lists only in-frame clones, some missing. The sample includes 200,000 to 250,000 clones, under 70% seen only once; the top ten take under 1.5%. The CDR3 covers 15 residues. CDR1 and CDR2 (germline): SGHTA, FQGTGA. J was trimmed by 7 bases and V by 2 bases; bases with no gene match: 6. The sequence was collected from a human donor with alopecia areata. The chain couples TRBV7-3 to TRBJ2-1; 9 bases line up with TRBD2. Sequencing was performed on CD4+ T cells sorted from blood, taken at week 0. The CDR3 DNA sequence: TGTGCCAGCAGCTTAGATAGCGGGGGAGAGAATGAGCAGTTCTTC. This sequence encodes CASSLDSGGENEQFF.